A selection of T cell receptor beta chains follows, all from one sample in a study of cytomegalovirus exposure and HLA in healthy donors. Some clones are missing from TCRdb's copy, which holds only in-frame ones; the method was immunoSEQ multiplex PCR. Among tens of thousands of clones, around three quarters were seen once, and the ten largest hold roughly 9.8%. Sequenced sample: PBMCs. These receptors all come from a woman in her 50s in good health and CMV-seropositive. CDR3s include the opening cysteine and the closing phenylalanine or tryptophan. D genes are given only for firm matches. Part of the rows lack a size; the others show once, few, many or a class for expanded clones.

TGTGCCTGGGACAGGGGCGGGGCGCCTTCCTACGAGCAGTACTTC	CAWDRGGAPSYEQYF	.	TRBV30	TRBD1	TRBJ2-7
TGCAGCGTACACGGGACAGCGCTGAACACTGAAGCTTTCTTT	CSVHGTALNTEAFF	.	TRBV29-1	TRBD1	TRBJ1-1
TGTGCCAGCAGCTCCTTTGAGGGAATTAACTATGGCTACACCTTC	CASSSFEGINYGYTF	.	TRBV9	.	TRBJ1-2
TGCGCCAGCAGCTTGCCTCTACAGGGGGCTGGGGCCAACGTCCTGACTTTC	CASSLPLQGAGANVLTF	few	TRBV5-1	TRBD1	TRBJ2-6
TGTGCCAGCAGTGTGGGACAGGGATCACCCCTCCACTTT	CASSVGQGSPLHF	few	TRBV6-5	TRBD1	TRBJ1-6
TGTGCCAGCAGTTTACCGCAGTCCATGCAACCCCTCCACTTT	CASSLPQSMQPLHF	few	TRBV28	.	TRBJ1-6
TGTGCCAGCAGCTCCCAGGGTTCCAGCCCTGGTCAGCCCCAGCATTTT	CASSSQGSSPGQPQHF	.	TRBV7-8	.	TRBJ1-5
TGTGCCATCAGTGAAGCAGGGGATGGGCAGCCCCAGCATTTT	CAISEAGDGQPQHF	.	TRBV10-3	.	TRBJ1-5
TGTGCCAGCAGTCGACAGGGTGATCAGCCCCAGCATTTT	CASSRQGDQPQHF	.	TRBV28	TRBD1	TRBJ1-5
TGTGCCAGCAGTACAGTAGCCAAAAACATTCAGTACTTC	CASSTVAKNIQYF	.	TRBV2	.	TRBJ2-4
TGTGCCAGCAGCTACGGACAGCAACACAATCAGCCCCAGCATTTT	CASSYGQQHNQPQHF	few	TRBV11-2	.	TRBJ1-5
TGTGCCAGCAGTTTACGGGGACAGGGCAATCAGCCCCAGCATTTT	CASSLRGQGNQPQHF	.	TRBV28	TRBD1	TRBJ1-5